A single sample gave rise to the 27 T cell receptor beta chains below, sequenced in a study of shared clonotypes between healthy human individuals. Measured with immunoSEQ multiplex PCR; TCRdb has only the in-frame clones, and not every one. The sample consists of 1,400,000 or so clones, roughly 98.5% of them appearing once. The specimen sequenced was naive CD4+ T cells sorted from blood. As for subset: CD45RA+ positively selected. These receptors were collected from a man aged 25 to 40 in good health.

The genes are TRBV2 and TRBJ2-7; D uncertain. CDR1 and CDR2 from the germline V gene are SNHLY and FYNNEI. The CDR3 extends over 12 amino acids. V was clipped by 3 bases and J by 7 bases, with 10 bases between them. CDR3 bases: TGTGCCAGCAGTGAGTTCGTGCAGGAGCAGTACTTC. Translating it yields CASSEFVQEQYF.

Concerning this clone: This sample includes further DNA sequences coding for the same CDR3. CDR3 residues: CASSSQGTGANVLTF. The CDR3 DNA follows: TGTGCCAGCAGTTCTCAGGGTACCGGGGCCAACGTCCTGACTTTC. The rearrangement joins TRBV28 to TRBJ2-6, with D perhaps TRBD1 (5 bases). The CDR3 extends over 15 amino acids. V shed 4 bases and J shed 4 bases, with 11 bases lying between them. Per the germline V gene, CDR1 is MDHEN and CDR2 is SYDVKM.

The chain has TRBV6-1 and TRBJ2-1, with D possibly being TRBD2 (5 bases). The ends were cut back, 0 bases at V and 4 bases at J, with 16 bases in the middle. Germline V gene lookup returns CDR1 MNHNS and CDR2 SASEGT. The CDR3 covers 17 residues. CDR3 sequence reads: CASSEARRVFTYNEQFF. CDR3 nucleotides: TGTGCCAGCAGTGAAGCGCGGCGGGTTTTTACATACAATGAGCAGTTCTTC.

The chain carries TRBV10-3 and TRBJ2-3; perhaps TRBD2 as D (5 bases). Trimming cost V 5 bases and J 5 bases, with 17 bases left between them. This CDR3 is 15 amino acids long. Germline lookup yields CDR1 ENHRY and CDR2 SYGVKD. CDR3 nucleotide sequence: TGTGCCATCAGTAAGCTAACACCTGGACTAGATACGCAGTATTTT. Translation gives CAISKLTPGLDTQYF.

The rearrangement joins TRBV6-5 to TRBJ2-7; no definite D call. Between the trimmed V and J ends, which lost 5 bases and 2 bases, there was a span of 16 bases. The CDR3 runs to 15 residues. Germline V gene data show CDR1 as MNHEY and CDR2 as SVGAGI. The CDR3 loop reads CASSRTFGEAYEQYF. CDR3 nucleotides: TGTGCCAGCAGTAGGACGTTTGGGGAAGCCTACGAGCAGTACTTC.

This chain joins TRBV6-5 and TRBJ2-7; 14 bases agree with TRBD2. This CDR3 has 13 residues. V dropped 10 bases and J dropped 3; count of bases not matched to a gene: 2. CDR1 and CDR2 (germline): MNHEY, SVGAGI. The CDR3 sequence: CATGLAGGYEQYF. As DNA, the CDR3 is TGTGCCACAGGACTAGCGGGAGGCTACGAGCAGTACTTC.

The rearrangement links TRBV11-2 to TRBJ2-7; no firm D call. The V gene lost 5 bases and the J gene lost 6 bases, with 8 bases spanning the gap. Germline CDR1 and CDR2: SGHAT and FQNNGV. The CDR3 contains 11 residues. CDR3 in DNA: TGTGCCAGCAGCGATCCGGCCGAGCAGTACTTC. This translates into CASSDPAEQYF.

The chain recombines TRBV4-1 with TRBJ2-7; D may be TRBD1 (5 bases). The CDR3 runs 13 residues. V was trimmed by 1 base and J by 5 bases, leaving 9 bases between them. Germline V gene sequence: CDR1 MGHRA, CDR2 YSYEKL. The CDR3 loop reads CASSQGLGHEQYF. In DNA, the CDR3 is TGCGCCAGCAGCCAAGGGTTGGGGCACGAGCAGTACTTC.

This chain's CDR3 is CASSSSGQANTEAFF. CDR3 sequence (DNA): TGTGCCAGCAGCTCCTCGGGACAAGCGAACACTGAAGCTTTCTTT. V gene TRBV7-9 combines with J gene TRBJ1-1, with a tentative D call TRBD1 (6 bases). V was trimmed by 4 bases and J by 1 base, leaving 13 bases between them. The CDR3 is 15 residues long. Germline V gene data show CDR1 as SEHNR and CDR2 as FQNEAQ (reference sequence).

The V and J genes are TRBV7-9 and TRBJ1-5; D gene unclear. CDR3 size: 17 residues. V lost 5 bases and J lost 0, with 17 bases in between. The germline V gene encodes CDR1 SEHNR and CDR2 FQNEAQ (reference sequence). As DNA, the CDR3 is TGTGCCAGCAGCCAGACTCCCTCGGGGTATAGCAATCAGCCCCAGCATTTT. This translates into CASSQTPSGYSNQPQHF.

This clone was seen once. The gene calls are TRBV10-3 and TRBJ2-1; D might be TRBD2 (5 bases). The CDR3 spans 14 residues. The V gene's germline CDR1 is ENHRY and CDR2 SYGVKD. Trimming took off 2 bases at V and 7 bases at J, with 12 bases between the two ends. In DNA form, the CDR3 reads TGTGCCATCAGTGAGGGACTTACGCGAAATGAGCAGTTCTTC. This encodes CAISEGLTRNEQFF.

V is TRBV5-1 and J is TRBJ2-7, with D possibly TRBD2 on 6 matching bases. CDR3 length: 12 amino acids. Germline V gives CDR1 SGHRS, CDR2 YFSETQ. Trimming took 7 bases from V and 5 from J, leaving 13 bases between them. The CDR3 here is CASSIGGDEQYF. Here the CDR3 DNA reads TGCGCCAGCTCGATCGGGGGTGACGAGCAGTACTTC.

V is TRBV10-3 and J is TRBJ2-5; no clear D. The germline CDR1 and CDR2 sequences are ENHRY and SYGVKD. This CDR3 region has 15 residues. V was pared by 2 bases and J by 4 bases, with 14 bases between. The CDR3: CAISEGDKRRETQYF. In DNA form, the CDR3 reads TGTGCCATCAGTGAGGGGGATAAGAGAAGAGAGACCCAGTACTTC.

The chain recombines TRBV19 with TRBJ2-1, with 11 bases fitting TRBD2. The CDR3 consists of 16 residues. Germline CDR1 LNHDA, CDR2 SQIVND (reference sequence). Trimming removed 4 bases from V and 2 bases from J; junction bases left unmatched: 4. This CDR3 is CASSSLAGGPYNEQFF. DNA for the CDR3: TGTGCCAGTAGTAGCCTAGCGGGAGGACCCTACAATGAGCAGTTCTTC.

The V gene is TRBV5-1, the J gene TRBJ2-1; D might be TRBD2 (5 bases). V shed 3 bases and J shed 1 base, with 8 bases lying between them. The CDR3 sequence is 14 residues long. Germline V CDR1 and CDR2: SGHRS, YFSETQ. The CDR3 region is CASSYQRSYNEQFF. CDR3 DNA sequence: TGCGCCAGCAGCTACCAGCGGTCCTACAATGAGCAGTTCTTC. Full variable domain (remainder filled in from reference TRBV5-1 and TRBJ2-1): KAGVTQTPRYLIKTRGQQVTLSCSPISGHRSVSWYQQTPGQGLQFLFEYFSETQRNKGNFPGRFSGRQFSNSRSEMNVSTLELGDSALYLCASSYQRSYNEQFFGPGTRLTVL.

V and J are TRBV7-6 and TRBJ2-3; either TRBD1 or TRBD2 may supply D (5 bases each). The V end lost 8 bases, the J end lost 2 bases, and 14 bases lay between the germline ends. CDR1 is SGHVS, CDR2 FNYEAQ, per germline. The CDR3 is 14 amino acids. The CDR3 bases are TGTGCCAGCCGACGGGGCGGTTACACAGATACGCAGTATTTT. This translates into CASRRGGYTDTQYF.

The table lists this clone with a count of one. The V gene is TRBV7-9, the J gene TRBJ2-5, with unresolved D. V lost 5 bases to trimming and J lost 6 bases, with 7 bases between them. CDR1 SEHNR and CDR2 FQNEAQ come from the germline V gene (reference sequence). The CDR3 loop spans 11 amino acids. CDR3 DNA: TGTGCCAGCAGCCCAGGTCAGACCCAGTACTTC. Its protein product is CASSPGQTQYF.

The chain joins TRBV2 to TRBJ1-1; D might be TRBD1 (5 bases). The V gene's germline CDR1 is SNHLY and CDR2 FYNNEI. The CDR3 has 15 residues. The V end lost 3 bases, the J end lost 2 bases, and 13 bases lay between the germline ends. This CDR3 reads CASSDVGGRNTEAFF. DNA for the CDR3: TGTGCCAGCAGTGATGTCGGGGGTAGAAACACTGAAGCTTTCTTT.

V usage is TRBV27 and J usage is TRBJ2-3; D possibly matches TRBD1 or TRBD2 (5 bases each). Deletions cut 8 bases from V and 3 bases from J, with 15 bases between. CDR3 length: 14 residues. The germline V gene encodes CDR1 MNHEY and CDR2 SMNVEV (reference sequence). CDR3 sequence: CASGRPGATDTQYF. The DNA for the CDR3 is TGTGCCAGCGGGCGCCCCGGGGCTACAGATACGCAGTATTTT.

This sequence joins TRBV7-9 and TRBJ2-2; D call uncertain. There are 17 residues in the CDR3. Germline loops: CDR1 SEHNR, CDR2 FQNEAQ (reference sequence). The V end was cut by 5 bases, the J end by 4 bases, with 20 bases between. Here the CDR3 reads CASSPPIPGGRTGELFF. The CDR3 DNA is TGTGCCAGCAGCCCCCCCATTCCGGGCGGTCGCACCGGGGAGCTGTTTTTT.

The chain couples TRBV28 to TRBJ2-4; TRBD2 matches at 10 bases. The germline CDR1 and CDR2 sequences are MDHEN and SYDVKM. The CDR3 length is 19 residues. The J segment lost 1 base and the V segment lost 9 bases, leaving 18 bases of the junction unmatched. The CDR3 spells CASNEGLAGVLAAKNIQYF. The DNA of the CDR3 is TGTGCCAGTAACGAGGGGCTAGCGGGAGTTTTAGCCGCCAAAAACATTCAGTACTTC. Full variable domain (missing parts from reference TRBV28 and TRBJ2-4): DVKVTQSSRYLVKRTGEKVFLECVQDMDHENMFWYRQDPGLGLRLIYFSYDVKMKEKGDIPEGYSVSREKKERFSLILESASTNQTSMYLCASNEGLAGVLAAKNIQYFGAGTRLSVL.

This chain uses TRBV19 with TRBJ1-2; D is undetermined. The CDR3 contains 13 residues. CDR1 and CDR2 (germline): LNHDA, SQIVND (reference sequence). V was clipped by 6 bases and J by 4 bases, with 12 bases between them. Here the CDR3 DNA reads TGTGCCAGTAGCTTAAGTGACGCCTATGGCTACACCTTC. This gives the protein CASSLSDAYGYTF. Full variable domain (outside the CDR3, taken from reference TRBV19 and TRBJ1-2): DGGITQSPKYLFRKEGQNVTLSCEQNLNHDAMYWYRQDPGQGLRLIYYSQIVNDFQKGDIAEGYSVSREKKESFPLTVTSAQKNPTAFYLCASSLSDAYGYTFGSGTRLTVV.

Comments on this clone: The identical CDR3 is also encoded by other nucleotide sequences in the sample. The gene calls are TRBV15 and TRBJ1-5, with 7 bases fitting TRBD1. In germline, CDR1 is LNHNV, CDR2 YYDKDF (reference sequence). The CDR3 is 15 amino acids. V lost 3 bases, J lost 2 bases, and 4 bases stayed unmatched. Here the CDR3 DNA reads TGTGCCACCAGCAGGAGAACAGGGGGCAATCAGCCCCAGCATTTT. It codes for CATSRRTGGNQPQHF. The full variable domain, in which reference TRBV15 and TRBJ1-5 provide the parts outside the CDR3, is DAMVIQNPRYQVTQFGKPVTLSCSQTLNHNVMYWYQQKSSQAPKLLFHYYDKDFNNEADTPDNFQSRRPNTSFCFLDIRSPGLGDTAMYLCATSRRTGGNQPQHFGDGTRLSIL.

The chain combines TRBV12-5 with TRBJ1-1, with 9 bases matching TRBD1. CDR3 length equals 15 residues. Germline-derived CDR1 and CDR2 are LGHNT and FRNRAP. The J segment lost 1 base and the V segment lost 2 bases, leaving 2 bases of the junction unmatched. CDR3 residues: CASGLRTGENTEAFF. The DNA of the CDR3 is TGTGCTAGTGGTTTGCGGACAGGGGAGAACACTGAAGCTTTCTTT.

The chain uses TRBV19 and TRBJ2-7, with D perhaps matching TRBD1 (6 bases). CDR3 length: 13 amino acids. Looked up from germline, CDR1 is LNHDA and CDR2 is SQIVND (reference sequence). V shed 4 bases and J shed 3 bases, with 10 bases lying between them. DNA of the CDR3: TGTGCCAGTAGTAGAGGACAGAACTACGAGCAGTACTTC. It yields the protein CASSRGQNYEQYF. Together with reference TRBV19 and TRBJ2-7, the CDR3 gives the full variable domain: DGGITQSPKYLFRKEGQNVTLSCEQNLNHDAMYWYRQDPGQGLRLIYYSQIVNDFQKGDIAEGYSVSREKKESFPLTVTSAQKNPTAFYLCASSRGQNYEQYFGPGTRLTVT.

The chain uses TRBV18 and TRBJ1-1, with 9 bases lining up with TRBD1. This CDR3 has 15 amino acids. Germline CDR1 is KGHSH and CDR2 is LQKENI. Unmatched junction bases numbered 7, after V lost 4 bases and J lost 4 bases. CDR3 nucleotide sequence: TGTGCCAGCTCACGTACCGGGACAGGGTTCACTGAAGCTTTCTTT. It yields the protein CASSRTGTGFTEAFF.

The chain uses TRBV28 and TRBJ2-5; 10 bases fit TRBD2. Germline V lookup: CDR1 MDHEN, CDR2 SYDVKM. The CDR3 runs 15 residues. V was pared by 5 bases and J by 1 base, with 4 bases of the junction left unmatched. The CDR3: CASSDLAGVQETQYF. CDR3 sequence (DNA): TGTGCCAGCAGTGACCTAGCGGGAGTCCAAGAGACCCAGTACTTC.